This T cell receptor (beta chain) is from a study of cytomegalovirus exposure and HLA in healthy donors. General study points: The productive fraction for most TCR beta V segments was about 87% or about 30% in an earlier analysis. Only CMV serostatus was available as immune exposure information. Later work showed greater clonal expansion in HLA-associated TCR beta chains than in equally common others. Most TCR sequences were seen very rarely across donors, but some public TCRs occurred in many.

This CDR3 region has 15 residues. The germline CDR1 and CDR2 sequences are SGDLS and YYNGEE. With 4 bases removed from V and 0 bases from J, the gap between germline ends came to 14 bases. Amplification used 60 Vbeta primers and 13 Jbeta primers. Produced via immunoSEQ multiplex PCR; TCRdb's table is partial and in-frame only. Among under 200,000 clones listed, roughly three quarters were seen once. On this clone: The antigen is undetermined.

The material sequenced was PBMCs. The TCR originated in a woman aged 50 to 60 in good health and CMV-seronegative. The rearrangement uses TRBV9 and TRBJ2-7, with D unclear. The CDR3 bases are TGTGCCAGCAGCCCAAATGAGGCTCCCTCCTACGAGCAGTACTTC. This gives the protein CASSPNEAPSYEQYF.